The entry below gives a single TCR beta chain sequence along with its context. Its antigen is still unknown. The data derive from a study of cytomegalovirus exposure and HLA in healthy donors. Study results and caveats: Rare sequences made up most TCRs, while some public TCRs were found in many donors.

Primers: 60 Vbeta forward and 13 Jbeta reverse. Profiling relied on immunoSEQ multiplex PCR, and the TCRdb table lists in-frame clones only, not all of them. Of 150,000 to 170,000 clones listed, under 80% are singletons. This CDR3 has 14 amino acids. The receptor comes from a young man in good health and CMV-seronegative. The chain has TRBV21-1 and TRBJ2-3; the table names TRBD1, a call not compared with the DNA. TRBV21-1 is shown as a pseudogene. The sequenced sample consisted of PBMCs. In DNA form, the CDR3 reads TGTGCACGGAGGAGGGGGCGAGGCACAGATACGCAGTATTTT. Encoded protein: CARRRGRGTDTQYF.